Listed below are T cell receptor beta chains from one sample, sequenced in a study of cytomegalovirus exposure and HLA in healthy donors. Clones were read by immunoSEQ multiplex PCR, and TCRdb kept only the in-frame ones, dropping some. This table holds 35,000 to 50,000 clones, roughly 51% found once. Sequenced material: PBMCs. The receptors were gathered from a man aged 60 to 69 in good health and CMV-seronegative. CDR3s include the opening cysteine and the closing phenylalanine or tryptophan. The D gene is left open where the match is weak. Clone sizes are given selectively: once, few, many, or a class where the clone is expanded.

V: TRBV15; J: TRBJ2-7; D: .; size: .; DNA: TGTGCCACCAGCAGAGATCTGAGCCCTGTTTACGAGCAGTACTTC; CDR3: CATSRDLSPVYEQYF
V: TRBV30; J: TRBJ1-6; D: .; size: .; DNA: TGTGCCTGGGTATTTGGAGGCCAGCTCCACTTT; CDR3: CAWVFGGQLHF
V: TRBV29-1; J: TRBJ1-2; D: TRBD1; size: .; DNA: TGCAGCGTTGTGTCCCCTCGTGACAGGGCTGTGAACTATGGCTACACCTTC; CDR3: CSVVSPRDRAVNYGYTF
V: TRBV12-5; J: TRBJ2-3; D: .; size: few; DNA: TGTGCTAGTGCAACGGGGGATACGCAGTATTTT; CDR3: CASATGDTQYF
V: TRBV14; J: TRBJ2-1; D: TRBD2; size: .; DNA: TGTGCCAGCAGCCCGACTAGCGGGGGGGGGAATGAGCAGTTCTTC; CDR3: CASSPTSGGGNEQFF
V: TRBV7-3; J: TRBJ2-1; D: TRBD1; size: .; DNA: TGTGCCAGCAGCGAGACAGGGGGCTCCTACAATGAGCAGTTCTTC; CDR3: CASSETGGSYNEQFF
V: TRBV10-2; J: TRBJ1-5; D: TRBD1; size: once; DNA: TGCGCCAGCAGTGAGTGGGTGGCAGGGGGATACCAGCCCCAGCATTTT; CDR3: CASSEWVAGGYQPQHF
V: TRBV4-2; J: TRBJ1-1; D: TRBD1; size: .; DNA: TGTGCCAGCAGCGAAGAGGGGGCAAACACTGAAGCTTTCTTT; CDR3: CASSEEGANTEAFF
V: TRBV5-1; J: TRBJ2-7; D: TRBD2; size: few; DNA: TGCGCCAGCAGCGGGACTAGCGGGAGTACCGAGCAGTACTTC; CDR3: CASSGTSGSTEQYF
V: TRBV9; J: TRBJ2-1; D: .; size: .; DNA: TGTGCCAGCAGCGTAGGGGCTACCCATGAGCAGTTCTTC; CDR3: CASSVGATHEQFF
V: TRBV5-4; J: TRBJ2-7; D: TRBD2; size: once; DNA: TGTGCCAGCAGCTCTCCGGGACTAGCGGGAGTACGGCAGTACTTC; CDR3: CASSSPGLAGVRQYF
V: TRBV29-1; J: TRBJ1-4; D: .; size: .; DNA: TGCAGCGTAGCCAATGAAAAACTGTTTTTT; CDR3: CSVANEKLFF
V: TRBV4-2; J: TRBJ1-2; D: .; size: .; DNA: TGTGCCAGCAGCCAAGGAAGACAGCCGAACTATGGCTACACCTTC; CDR3: CASSQGRQPNYGYTF
V: TRBV7-9; J: TRBJ1-4; D: .; size: .; DNA: TGTGCCAGCAGCTATGTTGGGGGGGCAGGTGAAAAACTGTTTTTT; CDR3: CASSYVGGAGEKLFF
V: TRBV6-1; J: TRBJ1-2; D: .; size: .; DNA: TGTGCCAGCAGTTCCCGGGACACTGAAGGCTACACCTTC; CDR3: CASSSRDTEGYTF
V: TRBV4-3; J: TRBJ1-2; D: TRBD1; size: .; DNA: TGCGCCAGCAGCCAAGATCTAGGACAGGATCCCTATGGCTACACCTTC; CDR3: CASSQDLGQDPYGYTF
V: TRBV5-4; J: TRBJ2-1; D: TRBD2; size: few; DNA: TGTGCCAGCAGCTTGGCCGGGACTAGAAATGAGCAGTTCTTC; CDR3: CASSLAGTRNEQFF
V: TRBV5-4; J: TRBJ1-2; D: TRBD1; size: few; DNA: TGTGCCAGCAGCTTACCGAGTGGACAGGCCCAAAGAGGCTACACCTTC; CDR3: CASSLPSGQAQRGYTF
V: TRBV7-2; J: TRBJ2-1; D: .; size: .; DNA: TGTGCCAGCAGCTTAGCGGGGGCCGGGGCCTACAATGAGCAGTTCTTC; CDR3: CASSLAGAGAYNEQFF
V: TRBV30; J: TRBJ2-3; D: TRBD2; size: .; DNA: TGTGCCTGGAGTGTGGGGGGGGATACGCAGTATTTT; CDR3: CAWSVGGDTQYF
V: TRBV2; J: TRBJ2-1; D: TRBD2; size: medium-sized; DNA: TGTGCCAGCAGTGTTGAACTAGCGGGAGGATTCTCCTACAATGAGCAGTTCTTC; CDR3: CASSVELAGGFSYNEQFF
V: TRBV28; J: TRBJ2-7; D: TRBD2; size: .; DNA: TGTGCCAGCAGTGCCGCCTTACGAGCGGGAGTTCACGAGCAGTACTTC; CDR3: CASSAALRAGVHEQYF
V: TRBV29-1; J: TRBJ1-4; D: .; size: once; DNA: TGCAGCGGTTCGCCCGGTTCTAATGAAAAACTGTTTTTT; CDR3: CSGSPGSNEKLFF
V: TRBV30; J: TRBJ1-4; D: .; size: .; DNA: TGTGCCTGGAGCCGGTACGAGATGGAAAAACTGTTTTTT; CDR3: CAWSRYEMEKLFF
V: TRBV20-1; J: TRBJ1-1; D: .; size: .; DNA: TGCAGTGCTAGTCGGAACACTGAAGCTTTCTTT; CDR3: CSASRNTEAFF
V: TRBV4-3; J: TRBJ2-3; D: TRBD2; size: .; DNA: TGCGCCAGCAGCCAGGGGACTAGCGGGGTGGGCACAGATACGCAGTATTTT; CDR3: CASSQGTSGVGTDTQYF
V: TRBV7-9; J: TRBJ1-1; D: .; size: .; DNA: TGTGCCAGCAGCTTAGCGCGGCAGTTGAACACTGAAGCTTTCTTT; CDR3: CASSLARQLNTEAFF
V: TRBV9; J: TRBJ1-4; D: .; size: .; DNA: TGTGCCAGCAGCGTAGGGGCCGTTGCAACTAATGAAAAACTGTTTTTT; CDR3: CASSVGAVATNEKLFF
V: TRBV4-2; J: TRBJ1-1; D: .; size: few; DNA: TGTGCCAGCAGCCAAGATTGGGACTTTGACACTGAAGCTTTCTTT; CDR3: CASSQDWDFDTEAFF
V: TRBV6-1; J: TRBJ1-2; D: .; size: .; DNA: TGTGCCAGCATCCAAAACCGGGAGTTCTATGGCTACACCTTC; CDR3: CASIQNREFYGYTF
V: TRBV9; J: TRBJ2-1; D: TRBD2; size: once; DNA: TGTGCCAGCAGCCCGACAGCGGGAGGGTACAATGAGCAGTTCTTC; CDR3: CASSPTAGGYNEQFF
V: TRBV29-1; J: TRBJ2-7; D: .; size: .; DNA: TGCAGCGTTGGGCTGGGCAGCGAGCAGTACTTC; CDR3: CSVGLGSEQYF
V: TRBV5-1; J: TRBJ2-1; D: .; size: .; DNA: TGCGCCAGCAGCTTGAGTTCTAGCGTCACTAATGAGCAGTTCTTC; CDR3: CASSLSSSVTNEQFF
V: TRBV30; J: TRBJ1-5; D: .; size: few; DNA: TGTGCCTGGGGACAGTACAATCAGCCCCAGCATTTT; CDR3: CAWGQYNQPQHF
V: TRBV18; J: TRBJ1-1; D: TRBD1; size: .; DNA: TGTGCCAGCTCACCGCCGGGACAGGGTTCCGGGAACACTGAAGCTTTCTTT; CDR3: CASSPPGQGSGNTEAFF
V: TRBV30; J: TRBJ1-2; D: .; size: .; DNA: TGTGCCTGGAGGTCAGTGGGCTACACCTTC; CDR3: CAWRSVGYTF
V: TRBV6-5; J: TRBJ2-1; D: TRBD2; size: .; DNA: TGTGCCAGCCGAGGGCTAGCGGGGAATGAGCAGTTCTTC; CDR3: CASRGLAGNEQFF
V: TRBV5-4; J: TRBJ1-1; D: TRBD1; size: .; DNA: TGTGCCAGCAGCTTGGGGCTGACAGGGGAGGGTGAAGCTTTCTTT; CDR3: CASSLGLTGEGEAFF
V: TRBV5-1; J: TRBJ2-7; D: .; size: .; DNA: TGCGCCAGCCAAGGACAGACCTACGAGCAGTACTTC; CDR3: CASQGQTYEQYF
V: TRBV11-2; J: TRBJ1-2; D: .; size: once; DNA: TGTGCCAGCAGCGCTGGGGACACCGTATACTATGGCTACACCTTC; CDR3: CASSAGDTVYYGYTF
V: TRBV4-1; J: TRBJ2-7; D: .; size: .; DNA: TGCGCCAGCAGCCCCCGCCACATAACGTCCTACGAGCAGTACTTC; CDR3: CASSPRHITSYEQYF
V: TRBV9; J: TRBJ2-3; D: .; size: .; DNA: TGTGCCAGCAGTCAGGGCCCGGGACTTAAAGATACGCAGTATTTT; CDR3: CASSQGPGLKDTQYF
V: TRBV27; J: TRBJ2-4; D: .; size: few; DNA: TGTGCCAGCAGTTTAGTAGGAGGCAAAAACATTCAGTACTTC; CDR3: CASSLVGGKNIQYF
V: TRBV4-3; J: TRBJ2-3; D: TRBD1; size: .; DNA: TGCGCCAGCAGCCAACGGACAGGGGTAGATACGCAGTATTTT; CDR3: CASSQRTGVDTQYF
V: TRBV19; J: TRBJ2-1; D: .; size: medium-sized; DNA: TGTGCCAGTAGTATAGAGGGGGCCAGGGCACCCGGGCAGTTCTTC; CDR3: CASSIEGARAPGQFF
V: TRBV7-8; J: TRBJ1-2; D: .; size: few; DNA: TGTGCCAGCAGGGCGGGGGGGACATATGGCTACACCTTC; CDR3: CASRAGGTYGYTF
V: TRBV10-3; J: TRBJ1-5; D: .; size: few; DNA: TGTGCCATCAGTGAGGAGGGAGGACAGCCCCAGCATTTT; CDR3: CAISEEGGQPQHF
V: TRBV29-1; J: TRBJ1-2; D: TRBD1; size: .; DNA: TGCAGCGTCCTGACAGGGGGTCATGGGTCGGATGGCTACACCTTC; CDR3: CSVLTGGHGSDGYTF
V: TRBV5-1; J: TRBJ2-7; D: TRBD1; size: once; DNA: TGCGCCAGTACCGGGACAGCCAACTCCTACGAGCAGTACTTC; CDR3: CASTGTANSYEQYF
V: TRBV7-6; J: TRBJ2-7; D: .; size: few; DNA: TGTGCCAGCAGCCAGCTCTTGGGGAGCGAGCAGTACTTC; CDR3: CASSQLLGSEQYF